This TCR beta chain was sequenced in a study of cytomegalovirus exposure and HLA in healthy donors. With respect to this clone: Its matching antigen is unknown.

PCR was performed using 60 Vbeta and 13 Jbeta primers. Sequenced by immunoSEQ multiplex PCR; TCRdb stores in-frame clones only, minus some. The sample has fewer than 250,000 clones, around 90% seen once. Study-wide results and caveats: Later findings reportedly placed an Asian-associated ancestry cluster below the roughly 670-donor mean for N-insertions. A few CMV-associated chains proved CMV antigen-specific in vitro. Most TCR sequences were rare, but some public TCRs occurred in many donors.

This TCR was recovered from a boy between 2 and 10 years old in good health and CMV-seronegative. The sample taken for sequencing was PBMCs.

CDR3 loop: CASSLGGHNTEAFF. The CDR3 DNA is TGTGCCAGCAGCTTAGGGGGGCATAACACTGAAGCTTTCTTT. The V gene is TRBV11-2, the J gene TRBJ1-1, with a weak D call TRBD1 (6 bases). The CDR3 is 14 residues long. V lost 1 base and J 2 bases, leaving 8 bases between the germline ends. The germline gives CDR1 SGHAT, CDR2 FQNNGV.